The clone carrying this TCR beta chain has a handful of counts. TCRdb itself ran the RT-PCR reads through MiXCR, one entry per CDR3 protein. The profile covers roughly 940,000 distinct CDR3 sequences, with roughly 17% appearing a single time and 5% to 6.5% taken by the ten largest. This sample was taken from a study of patients and donors after allogeneic stem cell transplantation. CDR1 is SGHTA, CDR2 FQGNSA, per germline. The ends were cut back, 3 bases at V and 3 bases at J, with 15 bases in the middle. The CDR3 loop spans 15 amino acids. The gene calls are TRBV7-2 and TRBJ2-7; D uncertain. The sequence came from a human donor who was either an allogeneic HSCT recipient or a stem cell or donor lymphocyte infusion donor (not recorded which). It is not recorded whose cells these are; they may come from a transplant donor. Sequencing used blood, either unsorted or a sorted T cell fraction (not recorded which). The DNA for the CDR3 is TGTGCCAGCAGCTTTCATACGGGTGGAATCTACGAGCAGTACTTC. Protein product: CASSFHTGGIYEQYF.